The next 15 T cell receptor beta chains were all read from a single sample in a study of blood T cells in healthy people across ages. Sample-barcoded 5' priming and a J-beta primer mix drove a second PCR of roughly 6 to 12 cycles. TCRdb passed the 5' RACE reads through MiXCR, listing each CDR3 protein once. The profile shows 1.5 million to 2 million distinct CDR3 sequences, less than 50% of them singletons. Sequencing used blood. The receptors shown here come from a middle-aged woman in good health.

The rearrangement uses TRBV9 and TRBJ2-5; D unclear. In germline, CDR1 is SGDLS, CDR2 YYNGEE. There are 16 residues in the CDR3. The germline V and J ends were trimmed by 0 bases and 4 bases, with 16 bases remaining between them. The CDR3 nucleotides read TGTGCCAGCAGCGTAGGGTTGGGCGTAACGGTAGAGACCCAGTACTTC. This codes for CASSVGLGVTVETQYF.

V and J are TRBV20-1 and TRBJ1-1, with no clear D. Germline V gene sequence: CDR1 DFQATT, CDR2 SNEGSKA (reference sequence). This CDR3 has 12 amino acids. Trimming removed 3 bases from V and 2 bases from J, with 7 bases in between. CDR3 nucleotide sequence: TGCAGTGCTAGTAATACTAACACTGAAGCTTTCTTT. Protein sequence: CSASNTNTEAFF.

CDR3 protein: CSARRGQGYSNQPQHF. DNA for the CDR3: TGCAGTGCTAGAAGGGGACAGGGGTATAGCAATCAGCCCCAGCATTTT. The chain combines TRBV20-1 with TRBJ1-5; 10 nucleotides match TRBD1. Germline CDR1 DFQATT, CDR2 SNEGSKA (reference sequence). This CDR3 is built from 16 residues. The V gene end was trimmed by 2 bases and the J gene end by 0 bases; junction bases not matched to a gene: 4.

The chain carries TRBV7-9 and TRBJ2-3, with TRBD1 matching 7 bases. Trimming cost V 1 base and J 5 bases; bases outside gene matches: 6. This CDR3 is 15 amino acids long. The germline V gene encodes CDR1 SEHNR and CDR2 FQNEAQ (reference sequence). For the CDR3, the DNA is TGTGCCAGCAGCTTAGATGACAGGGCCCTAGATACGCAGTATTTT. Its protein product is CASSLDDRALDTQYF.

This clonotype was counted between two and nine times. This chain links TRBV20-1 with TRBJ1-6, with 7 bases identical to TRBD1. J gave up 6 bases and V 0 bases, and 5 bases lay outside the gene matches. Germline V CDR1 and CDR2: DFQATT, SNEGSKA (reference sequence). The CDR3 consists of 15 residues. Here the CDR3 reads CSARDPQGGNSPLHF. In DNA, the CDR3 is TGCAGTGCTAGAGATCCCCAGGGGGGTAATTCACCCCTCCACTTT.

This sequence joins TRBV4-2 and TRBJ1-1, with D uncertain. The germline V and J ends were trimmed by 4 bases and 6 bases, with 12 bases remaining between them. CDR3 length: 13 amino acids. Germline-derived CDR1 and CDR2 are LGHNA and YNFKEQ. CDR3 in amino acids: CASSPPSTAEAFF. The CDR3 DNA sequence: TGTGCCAGCAGCCCCCCCAGTACCGCTGAAGCTTTCTTT.

This chain connects TRBV29-1 to TRBJ1-1; D might be TRBD1 (6 bases). The germline gives CDR1 SQVTM, CDR2 ANQGSEA. Trimming removed 5 bases at V and 1 base at J, with 14 bases between. The CDR3 runs to 14 residues. The CDR3 nucleotides are TGCAGCGTTTCAACGACAGGTTCGAACACTGAAGCTTTCTTT. This gives the protein CSVSTTGSNTEAFF.

The gene calls are TRBV4-1 and TRBJ2-1; 7 bases fit TRBD2. V was pared by 3 bases and J by 5 bases, with 16 bases of the junction left unmatched. The CDR3 has 18 residues. Germline CDR1 MGHRA, CDR2 YSYEKL. As DNA, the CDR3 is TGCGCCAGCAGCCAGGCGCATGGGGCCAGCGGGGTCGACAATGAGCAGTTCTTC. This translates into CASSQAHGASGVDNEQFF.

In its sample, this clonotype was seen a few times. The chain has TRBV29-1 and TRBJ1-4; D perhaps matches TRBD1 (5 bases). The germline V and J ends were trimmed by 1 base and 0 bases, with 12 bases remaining between them. From germline, CDR1 is SQVTM and CDR2 ANQGSEA. The CDR3 runs to 16 residues. CDR3 nucleotide sequence: TGCAGCGTTGAAGTCCCCTCGGGGGCAACTAATGAAAAACTGTTTTTT. It codes for CSVEVPSGATNEKLFF.

The chain has TRBV6-6 and TRBJ2-1, with 8 bases aligning to TRBD1. The CDR3 extends over 16 amino acids. After removal of 5 bases from V and 4 bases from J, the junction contained 10 bases not matched to a gene. The V gene's germline CDR1 is MNHNY and CDR2 SVGAGI (reference sequence). CDR3 DNA: TGTGCCAGCAGTCCCCCGACAGGGGCACCTTACAATGAGCAGTTCTTC. It yields the protein CASSPPTGAPYNEQFF.

V is TRBV7-2 and J is TRBJ1-6, with D perhaps TRBD1 (6 bases). The CDR3 runs to 18 residues. The V and J ends lost 5 bases and 0 bases respectively, with 17 bases between them. Per germline, CDR1 SGHTA and CDR2 FQGNSA. The CDR3 sequence is CASSRRGAPSSYNSPLHF. The CDR3 DNA is TGTGCCAGCAGCCGCCGGGGGGCTCCGAGCTCCTATAATTCACCCCTCCACTTT.

This rearrangement joins TRBV15 to TRBJ1-6; unclear D gene. Germline values: CDR1 LNHNV, CDR2 YYDKDF (reference sequence). V lost 0 bases to trimming and J lost 11 bases, with 5 bases between them. This CDR3 has 12 residues. This CDR3 reads CATSRDGTPLHF. DNA of the CDR3: TGTGCCACCAGCAGAGATGGAACACCCCTCCACTTT. Full variable domain (rest looked up from reference TRBV15 and TRBJ1-6): DAMVIQNPRYQVTQFGKPVTLSCSQTLNHNVMYWYQQKSSQAPKLLFHYYDKDFNNEADTPDNFQSRRPNTSFCFLDIRSPGLGDTAMYLCATSRDGTPLHFGNGTRLTVT.

The table lists this clonotype with a few counts. The chain couples TRBV6-2 or TRBV6-3 to TRBJ2-5, with D perhaps matching TRBD2 (5 bases). V was clipped by 7 bases and J by 11 bases, with 14 bases between them. The CDR3 loop spans 11 amino acids. Germline V CDR1 and CDR2: MNHEY, SVGEGT. The CDR3 nucleotides read TGTGCCAGCATGGGCAACGGGGAGCAGTACTTC. It is translated as CASMGNGEQYF.

The chain combines TRBV2 with TRBJ2-4; 8 bases agree with TRBD2. The DNA end lines up better with TRBJ2-5; the J call may be wrong. The germline CDR1 and CDR2 sequences are SNHLY and FYNNEI. This CDR3 is 15 amino acids long. CDR3 nucleotide sequence: TGTGCCAGCAGTGACGATAGCGGGGCGGGTGAGACCCAGTACTTC. This codes for CASSDDSGAGETQYF.

This chain uses TRBV12-3 or TRBV12-4 with TRBJ1-6; TRBD1 might be the D (5 bases). The CDR3 extends over 14 amino acids. Trimming shortened V by 6 bases and J by 9 bases, and 15 bases separated the two germline ends. CDR3: CASRWSGLGSPLHF. Here the CDR3 DNA reads TGTGCCAGCAGATGGTCGGGGCTAGGTTCACCCCTCCACTTT.